This TCR beta chain was identified in a study of T-cell reconstitution after alpha-beta-depleted transplantation in children (dated by TCRdb to about 2016). Looking at the study overall: T-cell immune reconstitution after TCRalphabeta/CD19-depleted allogeneic hematopoietic cell transplantation in children was quantitatively tracked in the study by means of TCR repertoire profiling.

Trimming takes 0 bases off V and 3 bases off J; junction bases not matched to a gene: 5. CDR1 and CDR2, looked up from the germline V gene (reference sequence), are DFQATT and SNEGSKA. The CDR3 holds 18 amino acids from the cysteine to the phenylalanine. Only the CDR3 region is kept as DNA, spanning 54 bases read in frame from base 1. The library came from PCR. Sequencing used an Illumina HiSeq 2500. TCR library preparation used molecular barcoding, with unique molecular identifiers applied to normalize quantification of the TCRbeta repertoire. TCRdb applied fastp at Q25 and MiXCR to the public reads, then kept only in-frame beta chains. Here each entry gathers all rows of one CDR3 protein and keeps the most common genes and DNA. The sample profile shows fewer than 20,000 distinct CDR3 sequences; 4.5% to 6.5% of them were found once. About 7% of the sample comes from the top ten. Per the publication, the treatment or condition label means: allogeneic hematopoietic cell transplantation with graft depleted of TCRalphabeta T cells and CD19 B cells. The children who served as transplant recipients had been given grafts of TCRalphabeta/CD19-depleted allogeneic hematopoietic cells.

This clonotype was seen ten or more times. Its specific antigen is unknown. The sample holds no much larger clone one base away, and base qualities are not on file. Results and caveats for the whole study, not just this receptor: Hyperexpanded clone frequencies declined over subsequent months; after one year, T-cell counts and TCRbeta diversity were mostly attributed to newly produced T cells. In some patients, high TCRbeta diversity at day 60 was attributed to recipient T cells and intrathymic progenitors that had survived conditioning. About two months after transplant, the apparently early recovery of alphabetaT-cell counts reportedly depended on just several hundred clones that had expanded rapidly and came from non-depleted graft cells.

Sequenced here: PBMCs, sampled before TCRalphabeta/CD19-depleted stem cell transplant. This receptor chain uses TRBV20-1 and TRBJ2-1; the junction holds 16 bases that match TRBD2. This receptor was identified in a boy under 18 with acute lymphoblastic leukemia, due to receive a stem cell transplant. The sequenced DNA: TGCAGTGCTAGAGATTTGGGACTAGCGGGAGGGCTCTACAATGAGCAGTTCTTC. The translation is CSARDLGLAGGLYNEQFF.